This TCR beta chain is drawn from a study of beta chain features in type 1 diabetes (dated by TCRdb to between 2017 and 2018). At the level of the whole study: No differences in mean age, gender distribution, total cell number or subset yield were found between patients and healthy donors. In the study, TCRB repertoires of sorted circulating CD4+ T cell subsets from recently diagnosed type 1 diabetes patients were compared with those of matched healthy donors. Naive and central memory subsets were obtained from all 30 or so donors, but regulatory and stem cell-like memory subsets were isolated from only 8 patients and 8 healthy donors. A total of roughly 110 million sorted cells were examined across all samples, and the number of cells per subset was strongly correlated with RNA yield. The investigation overall reported the following: PCR might favor shorter templates, but patient and control samples were amplified and corrected together, so any skew would affect both groups equally. Because cDNA was sequenced instead of genomic DNA, highly expressing activated cells could be over-represented, though the groups showed no difference in activation or CD3 levels. Naive, central memory and regulatory TCRB repertoires appeared to be more similar among patients than among healthy donors. Because small numbers of individuals were included in the HLA sub-analyses, any influence of HLA type on TCRB rearrangement was left unresolved. A moderate but significant shortening of TCRB CDR3 length was observed in type 1 diabetes patients in all four CD4+ subsets. At VDJ recombination sites, patients with type 1 diabetes made fewer insertions and deleted more nucleotides, a pattern implying thymic rearrangement abnormalities.

Concerning this clone itself: Its antigen remains undetermined. No much larger clone exists at a distance of one base, and base qualities are not known.

The CDR3, from cysteine to phenylalanine, totals 14 residues. The kept DNA is CDR3 alone, 42 bases in frame from the first base. Clipping removes 8 bases from V and 5 bases from J, with 7 as the unmatched junction base count. Sequences MNHEY (CDR1) and SMNVEV (CDR2) are obtained from the germline V gene (reference sequence). The entire isolated RNA was reverse transcribed using the High Capacity cDNA Reverse Transcription Kit, and thus expressed TCRB transcripts were sequenced. Naive, central memory and regulatory T cell samples underwent deep immunoSEQ sequencing, averaging about 3.5 million total reads per sample. After sorted cells were lysed in RLT buffer, RNA was extracted with DNase-treated RNeasy Micro or Mini kits, with the choice depending on cell number. Each cell subset was processed separately to prevent cross-contamination, with patient and healthy donor samples processed together. The immunoSEQ multiplex PCR was used to amplify TCRB sequences from cDNA, yielding 87-bp fragments that span the CDR3 region. Sequencing of the amplicons was done on the Illumina HiSeq platform. For the original study's pipeline: PCR bias was computationally corrected using synthetic template baselines, reads within Hamming distance 2 were collapsed, and singletons that could not be merged were discarded. Reads were aligned to IMGT to assign V, D and J genes, CDR3 length, and insertions or deletions at six rearrangement sites. Within each subset, clonotype counts were normalized to sorted cell number, and only after that were true diversity and Gini coefficients computed with the tcR R package. The overlap coefficient, calculated on TCRB nucleotide sequences, was used to measure repertoire sharing. Out-of-frame TCRB sequences from naive cells were analyzed as a proxy for the pre-selection repertoire. As stored in TCRdb, this immuneACCESS dataset retains in-frame rearrangements with V and J assigned. A fraction of the clones does not appear; measured against another copy, unresolved V genes explain less than half of the discrepancy, and the remainder lacks a known reason. That table supplies the V and J calls and clone size; D and trimming were determined from the DNA. The sample contains about 620,000 clones, about 16% of them found a single time. About 0.087% of the sample lies in the top ten.

Each donor gave one peripheral blood draw, averaging roughly 120 mL, which was collected into heparinised tubes. Using a panel that included CD45RO, CCR7, CD25, CD127, CD95 and CD27, naive, central memory, regulatory and stem cell-like memory CD4+ T cells were sorted on a BD FACSAria II. Purity was above 95% for every sorted population. PBMCs were separated immediately by Lymphoprep density gradient centrifugation and were stained directly, without being cultured. To minimize batch effects, samples were stained and sorted in pairs, one healthy donor with one patient per experiment. The rearrangement combines TRBV27 with TRBJ2-3; TRBD2 fits 10 bases in the junction. Input material: naive CD4+ T cells from blood. The cell subset or site label for this specimen denotes: true naive CD4+ T cells. The clonotype comes from a man in his late teens or twenties in good health. The CDR3 region reads CASRTSGIEDTQYF. The nucleotides are TGTGCCAGCCGAACTAGCGGGATTGAAGATACGCAGTATTTT.